The 4 T cell receptor beta chains listed next were all sequenced from one sample in a study of T cell responses to AZD1222 COVID-19 vaccine. Data came from immunoSEQ multiplex PCR; TCRdb stores just in-frame clones and leaves some out. Of around 150,000 clones listed, around 92% were seen once; the top ten hold roughly 3.5%. Sequencing was performed on peripheral blood, taken 28 days after the second AZD1222 dose. Source of these receptors: an adult who received the AZD1222 COVID-19 vaccine.

The rearrangement joins TRBV27 to TRBJ2-7, with a weak D call TRBD2 (6 bases). Trimming stripped 6 bases from V and 0 bases from J, with 9 bases between. Germline CDR1 MNHEY, CDR2 SMNVEV (reference sequence). This CDR3 contains 13 residues. The CDR3 loop reads CASRPGASYEQYF. The CDR3 coding sequence is TGTGCCAGCAGACCGGGAGCCTCCTACGAGCAGTACTTC.

The chain carries TRBV3-1 (or the pseudogene TRBV3-2) and TRBJ2-7, with D perhaps given as TRBD1 or TRBD2 (5 bases each). Between the trimmed V and J ends, which lost 0 bases and 3 bases, there was a span of 12 bases. Germline V CDR1 and CDR2: LGHDT, YNNKEL (reference sequence). This CDR3 spans 15 amino acids. In nucleotides, the CDR3 is TGTGCCAGCAGCCAAGAGGGACCCCCGAGCTACGAGCAGTACTTC. Amino acid sequence: CASSQEGPPSYEQYF.

The chain combines TRBV28 with TRBJ1-5; TRBD1 might be the D (6 bases). This CDR3 is 14 amino acids long. CDR1 is MDHEN, CDR2 SYDVKM, per germline. V was trimmed by 6 bases and J by 8 bases, leaving 17 bases between them. The CDR3 spells CASRYQGGPEPQHF. CDR3 sequence (DNA): TGTGCCAGCAGATATCAAGGGGGGCCCGAGCCCCAGCATTTT.

This chain joins TRBV12-5 and TRBJ2-3; D unresolved. Germline values: CDR1 LGHNT, CDR2 FRNRAP. The CDR3 runs to 13 residues. The V end was cut by 1 base, the J end by 2 bases, with 4 bases between. As DNA, the CDR3 is TGTGCTAGTGGTTTGGCCTACACAGATACGCAGTATTTT. It encodes CASGLAYTDTQYF.